Each of the 17 T cell receptor beta chains below was sequenced from the same sample in a study of T cell responses to AZD1222 COVID-19 vaccine. TCRdb's table, derived via immunoSEQ multiplex PCR, lists solely in-frame clones and lacks some. The sample lists about 110,000 clones; about 92% were seen once. The sample was peripheral blood, taken on day 0 of MenACWY control vaccination. The receptor source for this set is an adult in good health.

This clone was seen only once. The rearrangement joins TRBV9 to TRBJ2-5, with 7 bases fitting TRBD2. J lost 3 bases, V lost 1 base, and 6 bases had no gene match. Germline CDR1 is SGDLS and CDR2 is YYNGEE. The CDR3 is 15 residues long. In DNA, the CDR3 is TGTGCCAGCAGCGTATTCGGGGGGACGGAAGAGACCCAGTACTTC. This gives the protein CASSVFGGTEETQYF. Using reference TRBV9 and TRBJ2-5 for the parts outside the CDR3, the full variable domain is DSGVTQTPKHLITATGQRVTLRCSPRSGDLSVYWYQQSLDQGLQFLIQYYNGEERAKGNILERFSAQQFPDLHSELNLSSLELGDSALYFCASSVFGGTEETQYFGPGTRLLVL.

V gene TRBV5-4 combines with J gene TRBJ2-3; TRBD2 agrees at 10 bases. The CDR3 length is 16 residues. Germline V gene sequence: CDR1 SGHNT, CDR2 YYREEE (reference sequence). The V segment lost 4 bases and the J segment 0 bases; nucleotides outside the gene matches: 5. The CDR3 sequence is CASSGKLAGSTDTQYF. CDR3 nucleotide sequence: TGTGCCAGCAGCGGAAAACTAGCGGGGAGCACAGATACGCAGTATTTT.

This sequence joins TRBV28 and TRBJ2-7, with 10 bases matching TRBD2. CDR3 size: 14 residues. V gave up 8 bases and J gave up 5 bases; unmatched junction bases: 9. Germline V gives CDR1 MDHEN, CDR2 SYDVKM. The CDR3 DNA reads TGTGCCAGCGATTCTACTAGCGGGGCCCACGAGCAGTACTTC. Protein product: CASDSTSGAHEQYF.

This clone was detected once. This chain links TRBV5-3 with TRBJ1-2; a possible D gene is TRBD1 (5 bases). TRBV5-3 is labeled an ORF, and its function is uncertain. V gave up 7 bases and J gave up 4 bases, with 20 bases separating them. This CDR3 region has 15 residues. This CDR3 is CARRDAYGRRYGYTF. The CDR3 DNA sequence: TGTGCCAGACGGGACGCCTATGGACGGCGCTATGGCTACACCTTC.

The chain uses TRBV11-2 and TRBJ2-7, with a weak D call TRBD1 (7 bases). The CDR3 covers 15 residues. Germline CDR1 is SGHAT and CDR2 is FQNNGV. Trimming shortened V by 1 base and J by 1 base, and 11 bases separated the two germline ends. CDR3 DNA sequence: TGTGCCAGCAGCTTAGTTTCAGGGGGGTCCTACGAGCAGTACTTC. Translating it yields CASSLVSGGSYEQYF.

The chain joins TRBV6-5 to TRBJ1-4; D call uncertain. The CDR3 is made up of 12 amino acids. V gave up 2 bases and J gave up 4 bases, with 2 bases separating them. The V gene's germline CDR1 is MNHEY and CDR2 SVGAGI. The CDR3 region is CASSYNNEKLFF. CDR3 sequence (DNA): TGTGCCAGCAGTTACAATAATGAAAAACTGTTTTTT.

The gene calls are TRBV7-2 and TRBJ1-1; D may be TRBD1 (6 bases). CDR1 is SGHTA and CDR2 is FQGNSA in the germline V gene. The CDR3 is 12 residues long. Trimming removed 4 bases from V and 9 bases from J, with 12 bases in between. The CDR3 spells CASSSDRRKAFF. CDR3 sequence (DNA): TGTGCCAGCAGCTCTGACAGGCGGAAAGCTTTCTTT. Together with reference TRBV7-2 and TRBJ1-1, the CDR3 gives the full variable domain: GAGVSQSPSNKVTEKGKDVELRCDPISGHTALYWYRQSLGQGLEFLIYFQGNSAPDKSGLPSDRFSAERTGGSVSTLTIQRTQQEDSAVYLCASSSDRRKAFFGQGTRLTVV.

This clone was observed a handful of times. The chain couples TRBV5-4 to TRBJ2-1, with TRBD1 as a possible D gene (6 bases). V was pared by 4 bases and J by 11 bases, with 16 bases between. The germline V gene has CDR1 SGHNT and CDR2 YYREEE (reference sequence). The CDR3 has 13 amino acids. The DNA of the CDR3 is TGTGCCAGCAGCATCACCGGGACACAAAAGCAGTTCTTC. This codes for CASSITGTQKQFF.

CDR3 region: CASSLDTQTQYF. CDR3 DNA sequence: TGTGCCAGCAGCTTAGATACACAGACCCAGTACTTC. The chain couples TRBV11-3 to TRBJ2-5; D unclear. V lost 0 bases and J 6 bases, leaving 5 bases between the germline ends. This CDR3 comprises 12 residues. Germline CDR1 reads SGHNT; CDR2 reads YENEEA.

The chain employs TRBV9 and TRBJ1-4; TRBD1 is a possible D gene (5 bases). Germline CDR1 SGDLS, CDR2 YYNGEE. Deletions cut 3 bases from V and 3 bases from J, with 15 bases between. There are 16 residues in the CDR3. DNA for the CDR3: TGTGCCAGCAGCGGATCAGGGAGGATGGCTAATGAAAAACTGTTTTTT. It codes for CASSGSGRMANEKLFF.

This chain uses TRBV3-1 (or the pseudogene TRBV3-2) with TRBJ2-1; 10 bases fit TRBD2. V lost 3 bases to trimming and J lost 2 bases; unmatched junction nucleotides: 4. This CDR3 spans 16 amino acids. The germline V gene encodes CDR1 LGHDT and CDR2 YNNKEL (reference sequence). CDR3 DNA sequence: TGTGCCAGCAGCCAGCTTACTAGCGGGACCTACAATGAGCAGTTCTTC. Translation gives CASSQLTSGTYNEQFF.

The rearrangement joins TRBV12-5 to TRBJ2-5; D assignment may be TRBD1 or TRBD2 (5 bases each). The CDR3 length is 15 residues. Trimming took 1 base from V and 5 from J, leaving 14 bases between them. Germline V lookup: CDR1 LGHNT, CDR2 FRNRAP. The CDR3 region is CASGLEPGWGETQYF. The DNA for the CDR3 is TGTGCTAGTGGTTTGGAGCCCGGTTGGGGGGAGACCCAGTACTTC.

The rearrangement joins TRBV9 to TRBJ1-2, with TRBD1 matching over 8 bases. CDR3 length: 15 amino acids. V lost 4 bases to trimming and J lost 2 bases; unmatched junction nucleotides: 7. CDR1 is SGDLS, CDR2 YYNGEE, per germline. The CDR3 coding sequence is TGTGCCAGCAGCCTCAAGGCAGGGGGCAACTATGGCTACACCTTC. It yields the protein CASSLKAGGNYGYTF.

This chain links TRBV19 with TRBJ2-1; 11 nucleotides line up with TRBD2. Germline values: CDR1 LNHDA, CDR2 SQIVND (reference sequence). Trimming removed 3 bases from V and 9 bases from J; junction bases left unmatched: 7. The CDR3 is 15 residues long. This CDR3 reads CASSILAGGLSEQFF. For the CDR3, the DNA is TGTGCCAGTAGTATCCTAGCGGGGGGTCTCAGTGAGCAGTTCTTC.

The CDR3 reads CASSLGLAGTSSYNEQFF. The CDR3 nucleotides read TGTGCCAGCAGCTTGGGACTAGCGGGTACTAGCTCCTACAATGAGCAGTTCTTC. This chain connects TRBV7-9 to TRBJ2-1; 12 nucleotides align to TRBD2. The CDR3 is 18 residues long. Germline CDR1 is SEHNR and CDR2 is FQNEAQ (reference sequence). V gave up 3 bases and J gave up 0 bases; unmatched junction bases: 6.

The chain carries TRBV10-3 and TRBJ1-2; 8 bases match TRBD1. Germline CDR1 reads ENHRY; CDR2 reads SYGVKD. The CDR3 has 16 residues. V lost 4 bases to trimming and J lost 10 bases; unmatched junction nucleotides: 17. CDR3: CAISGPHGQGSQDYTF. The DNA of the CDR3 is TGTGCCATCAGTGGCCCGCACGGACAGGGATCCCAGGACTACACCTTC.

This clone appeared a single time. The V gene is TRBV5-1, the J gene TRBJ2-7, with D possibly being TRBD1 or TRBD2 (5 bases each). The germline V gene has CDR1 SGHRS and CDR2 YFSETQ. V lost 4 bases and J lost 1, with 12 bases in between. The CDR3 is 14 residues long. CDR3 sequence: CASSLGTFSYEQYF. CDR3 nucleotides: TGCGCCAGCAGCCTAGGGACGTTTTCCTACGAGCAGTACTTC.